A selection of T cell receptor beta chains follows, all from one sample in a study of OX40 agonist ivuxolimab in advanced cancers. Clones were sequenced by immunoSEQ multiplex PCR, and TCRdb holds only the in-frame ones, with some missing. The table lists some 100,000 clones, less than 90% of them singletons. Sequencing used CD4+ or CD8+ T cells sorted from blood, obtained in a trial of the OX40 agonist ivuxolimab. These TCRs come from an adult with an advanced solid tumor such as melanoma, head and neck, liver or kidney cancer. Both conserved end residues are part of each CDR3. The D gene is left open where the match is weak. Size values are once, few and many counts, or a class for expanded clones, and some rows have none.

v_call: TRBV30; j_call: TRBJ2-7; d_call: TRBD1; clone_size: -; cdr3_nt: TGTGCCTGGGAAAAAGGGACAGGGACGAGCGAGCAGTACTTC; cdr3_aa: CAWEKGTGTSEQYF
v_call: TRBV5-4; j_call: TRBJ1-1; d_call: -; clone_size: -; cdr3_nt: TGTGCCAGCAGCTTATTATCCACTGAAGCTTTCTTT; cdr3_aa: CASSLLSTEAFF
v_call: TRBV2; j_call: TRBJ2-4; d_call: TRBD2; clone_size: -; cdr3_nt: TGTGCCGGGACTAGCGGGAACGCCAAAAACATTCAGTACTTC; cdr3_aa: CAGTSGNAKNIQYF
v_call: TRBV5-1; j_call: TRBJ2-7; d_call: -; clone_size: -; cdr3_nt: TGCGCCAAAGGGGAACCCGAGCAGTACTTC; cdr3_aa: CAKGEPEQYF
v_call: TRBV6-6; j_call: TRBJ2-7; d_call: TRBD2; clone_size: -; cdr3_nt: TGTGCCAGCAGTTCACTAGCGGGAGGGCCGTACGAGCAGTACTTC; cdr3_aa: CASSSLAGGPYEQYF
v_call: TRBV28; j_call: TRBJ2-7; d_call: -; clone_size: -; cdr3_nt: TGTGCCAGCAGCCCGCCCGTAGCGGTGAGCTCCTACGAGCAGTACTTC; cdr3_aa: CASSPPVAVSSYEQYF
v_call: TRBV6-6; j_call: TRBJ1-1; d_call: TRBD1; clone_size: -; cdr3_nt: TGTGCCAGCAGACTCCGGGACAGGGGTACTGAAGCTTTCTTT; cdr3_aa: CASRLRDRGTEAFF
v_call: TRBV28; j_call: TRBJ1-2; d_call: -; clone_size: -; cdr3_nt: TGTGCCAGCAGTTTGGTAGGGTTTGGCTACACCTTC; cdr3_aa: CASSLVGFGYTF
v_call: TRBV28; j_call: TRBJ2-7; d_call: -; clone_size: -; cdr3_nt: TGTGCCAGCAGTCCGCCCGGAGTTTTCCACGAGCAGTACTTC; cdr3_aa: CASSPPGVFHEQYF
v_call: TRBV14; j_call: TRBJ2-2; d_call: -; clone_size: -; cdr3_nt: TGTGCCAGCAGCAGGACCCGGGGTACCGGGGAGCTGTTTTTT; cdr3_aa: CASSRTRGTGELFF
v_call: TRBV30; j_call: TRBJ1-5; d_call: -; clone_size: -; cdr3_nt: TGTGCCTGGGCCCCAGGGTTCGGTCAGCCCCAGCATTTT; cdr3_aa: CAWAPGFGQPQHF
v_call: TRBV14; j_call: TRBJ2-5; d_call: -; clone_size: -; cdr3_nt: TGTGCCAGCAGCCAAGGGCCTCAGGGTCGGCAGTACTTC; cdr3_aa: CASSQGPQGRQYF
v_call: TRBV2; j_call: TRBJ2-3; d_call: TRBD1; clone_size: -; cdr3_nt: TGTGCCAGCATGGAACGGACAGGGACAGATACGCAGTATTTT; cdr3_aa: CASMERTGTDTQYF
v_call: TRBV6-5; j_call: TRBJ2-7; d_call: -; clone_size: -; cdr3_nt: TGTGCCAGCAGTTACTCGAACGACCTCAGCGAGCAGTACTTC; cdr3_aa: CASSYSNDLSEQYF
v_call: TRBV30; j_call: TRBJ1-3; d_call: -; clone_size: -; cdr3_nt: TGTGCCTGGCGGCACTCTGGAAACACCATATATTTT; cdr3_aa: CAWRHSGNTIYF
v_call: TRBV11-2; j_call: TRBJ2-1; d_call: TRBD2; clone_size: once; cdr3_nt: TGTGCCAGCAGCTTAGGAGCGAGCGGGAGGAACAGTGAGCAGTTCTTC; cdr3_aa: CASSLGASGRNSEQFF
v_call: TRBV9; j_call: TRBJ2-3; d_call: -; clone_size: -; cdr3_nt: TGTGCCAGCACCCCGGGGACCACAGATACGCAGTATTTT; cdr3_aa: CASTPGTTDTQYF
v_call: TRBV13; j_call: TRBJ1-5; d_call: -; clone_size: -; cdr3_nt: TGTGCCAGCAGCTCGCGGGGGGATCAGCCCCAGCATTTT; cdr3_aa: CASSSRGDQPQHF
v_call: TRBV19; j_call: TRBJ1-1; d_call: -; clone_size: -; cdr3_nt: TGTGCCACGTCAAAAGTCGTCCCCTCCGAAGCTTTCTTT; cdr3_aa: CATSKVVPSEAFF
v_call: TRBV7-9; j_call: TRBJ2-1; d_call: TRBD2; clone_size: -; cdr3_nt: TGTGCCAGCAGCCAAGGGACTAGCGGGACCAATGAGCAGTTCTTC; cdr3_aa: CASSQGTSGTNEQFF
v_call: TRBV19; j_call: TRBJ2-5; d_call: TRBD2; clone_size: -; cdr3_nt: TGTGCCAGTAGTGCCGGGACTAGCATCGAGACCCAGTACTTC; cdr3_aa: CASSAGTSIETQYF
v_call: TRBV7-8; j_call: TRBJ1-5; d_call: -; clone_size: -; cdr3_nt: TGTGCCAGCTCCTCAAGGGGTAGCAATCAGCCCCAGCATTTT; cdr3_aa: CASSSRGSNQPQHF
v_call: TRBV19; j_call: TRBJ2-1; d_call: -; clone_size: -; cdr3_nt: TGTGCCAGTAGCAGAACAGGGAACAATGAGCAGTTCTTC; cdr3_aa: CASSRTGNNEQFF
v_call: TRBV6-5; j_call: TRBJ1-1; d_call: -; clone_size: -; cdr3_nt: TGTGCCAGCAGTTACTCGAACGGACTTGAAGCTTTCTTT; cdr3_aa: CASSYSNGLEAFF
v_call: TRBV5-4; j_call: TRBJ2-1; d_call: -; clone_size: -; cdr3_nt: TGTGCCAGCAGCCTGGACTACAATGAGCAGTTCTTC; cdr3_aa: CASSLDYNEQFF
v_call: TRBV5-8; j_call: TRBJ1-1; d_call: TRBD1; clone_size: -; cdr3_nt: TGTGCCAGCAGCTTCGGGACAGTGAACACTGAAGCTTTCTTT; cdr3_aa: CASSFGTVNTEAFF
v_call: TRBV11-1; j_call: TRBJ1-6; d_call: -; clone_size: -; cdr3_nt: TGTGCCAGCAGCTTTACGGGACACAATAATTCACCCCTCCACTTT; cdr3_aa: CASSFTGHNNSPLHF
v_call: TRBV9; j_call: TRBJ2-1; d_call: -; clone_size: -; cdr3_nt: TGTGCCAGCGGTAACCTCTACAATGAGCAGTTCTTC; cdr3_aa: CASGNLYNEQFF
v_call: TRBV28; j_call: TRBJ1-5; d_call: -; clone_size: -; cdr3_nt: TGTGCCAGCAGTATTAATCAGCCCCAGCATTTT; cdr3_aa: CASSINQPQHF
v_call: TRBV6-1; j_call: TRBJ1-6; d_call: -; clone_size: -; cdr3_nt: TGTGCCAGCAGTGAACAACAGAAAAATTCACCCCTCCACTTT; cdr3_aa: CASSEQQKNSPLHF
v_call: TRBV7-8; j_call: TRBJ2-1; d_call: TRBD1; clone_size: -; cdr3_nt: TGTGCCAGCAGCCCGGGACAGGGAAACTACAATGAGCAGTTCTTC; cdr3_aa: CASSPGQGNYNEQFF
v_call: TRBV6-5; j_call: TRBJ1-1; d_call: -; clone_size: -; cdr3_nt: TGTGCCAGCAGTTACGGGGGTAGTGTCAACACTGAAGCTTTCTTT; cdr3_aa: CASSYGGSVNTEAFF
v_call: TRBV4-1; j_call: TRBJ1-2; d_call: -; clone_size: -; cdr3_nt: TGCGCCAGCAGCCAAGGGGAAAGTAACGGCTACACCTTC; cdr3_aa: CASSQGESNGYTF
v_call: TRBV4-3; j_call: TRBJ2-2; d_call: -; clone_size: -; cdr3_nt: TGCGCCAGCAGCCAAGATGGGGCAGGCGGGGAGCTGTTTTTT; cdr3_aa: CASSQDGAGGELFF
v_call: TRBV7-2; j_call: TRBJ1-3; d_call: -; clone_size: -; cdr3_nt: TGTGCCAGCAGCTTTTTACAGGGAGGGGCTGGAAACACCATATATTTT; cdr3_aa: CASSFLQGGAGNTIYF
v_call: TRBV5-1; j_call: TRBJ2-2; d_call: TRBD1; clone_size: -; cdr3_nt: TGCGCCAGCAGCCAAGGGACAGGGTATACCGGGGAGCTGTTTTTT; cdr3_aa: CASSQGTGYTGELFF
v_call: TRBV4-1; j_call: TRBJ2-1; d_call: -; clone_size: -; cdr3_nt: TGCGCCAGCAGCCAAGATAAAATAGAGACGGAGGGCGGAGATGAGCAGTTCTTC; cdr3_aa: CASSQDKIETEGGDEQFF
v_call: TRBV7-2; j_call: TRBJ2-1; d_call: -; clone_size: -; cdr3_nt: TGTGCCAGCAGCTTTTGGGGAAAGAATGAGCAGTTCTTC; cdr3_aa: CASSFWGKNEQFF
v_call: TRBV7-2; j_call: TRBJ2-3; d_call: TRBD2; clone_size: few; cdr3_nt: TGTGCCAGCAGCTTAAGTAGCGGGAAGGGGGGTACGCAGTATTTT; cdr3_aa: CASSLSSGKGGTQYF
v_call: TRBV7-2; j_call: TRBJ2-7; d_call: -; clone_size: -; cdr3_nt: TGTGCCAGCAGCTCTCCGAACACGTACGAGCAGTACTTC; cdr3_aa: CASSSPNTYEQYF
v_call: TRBV5-8; j_call: TRBJ2-3; d_call: -; clone_size: once; cdr3_nt: TGTGCCAGCAGCCTGAACGCCGGGACCTCCACAGATACGCAGTATTTT; cdr3_aa: CASSLNAGTSTDTQYF
v_call: TRBV9; j_call: TRBJ1-2; d_call: TRBD1; clone_size: -; cdr3_nt: TGTGCCAGCAGCATTGGGACAGGGTATGGCTACACCTTC; cdr3_aa: CASSIGTGYGYTF
v_call: TRBV19; j_call: TRBJ1-1; d_call: TRBD1; clone_size: -; cdr3_nt: TGTGCCAGTAGTGCCCGGGACAGATTGAACACTGAAGCTTTCTTT; cdr3_aa: CASSARDRLNTEAFF
v_call: TRBV29-1; j_call: TRBJ2-1; d_call: TRBD2; clone_size: -; cdr3_nt: TGCAGCGCCCAGCGGGGGTCCTACAATGAGCAGTTCTTC; cdr3_aa: CSAQRGSYNEQFF
v_call: TRBV30; j_call: TRBJ1-2; d_call: -; clone_size: -; cdr3_nt: TGTGCCTGGAGTGTACGACGGGGCGGGGGCTACACCTTC; cdr3_aa: CAWSVRRGGGYTF
v_call: TRBV7-9; j_call: TRBJ1-1; d_call: TRBD1; clone_size: -; cdr3_nt: TGTGCCAGCAGCTCCGGAACGACAGGGACGAACACTGAAGCTTTCTTT; cdr3_aa: CASSSGTTGTNTEAFF
v_call: TRBV6-5; j_call: TRBJ2-1; d_call: -; clone_size: -; cdr3_nt: TGTGCCAGCAGCACTCGGACGTCCGGCAATGAGCAGTTCTTC; cdr3_aa: CASSTRTSGNEQFF
v_call: TRBV28; j_call: TRBJ1-1; d_call: -; clone_size: -; cdr3_nt: TGTGCCAGCAGTTCGATGAACACTGAAGCTTTCTTT; cdr3_aa: CASSSMNTEAFF
v_call: TRBV7-2; j_call: TRBJ2-6; d_call: -; clone_size: -; cdr3_nt: TGTGCCAGCAGCTTGGCAGGGACTGGGGCCAACGTCCTGACTTTC; cdr3_aa: CASSLAGTGANVLTF
v_call: TRBV2; j_call: TRBJ2-1; d_call: TRBD1; clone_size: once; cdr3_nt: TGTGCCAGCAGCCGCCGGGACAGGGGAGGGAATGAGCAGTTCTTC; cdr3_aa: CASSRRDRGGNEQFF
v_call: TRBV28; j_call: TRBJ1-1; d_call: -; clone_size: -; cdr3_nt: TGTGCCAGCAGTAGGGAACTGAACACTGAAGCTTTCTTT; cdr3_aa: CASSRELNTEAFF
v_call: TRBV5-6; j_call: TRBJ2-2; d_call: TRBD1; clone_size: -; cdr3_nt: TGTGCCAGCAGCAGGGACAGCCGGAACACCGGGGAGCTGTTTTTT; cdr3_aa: CASSRDSRNTGELFF
v_call: TRBV9; j_call: TRBJ2-5; d_call: -; clone_size: -; cdr3_nt: TGTGCCAGCAGCGTGGGGGCCGGAGAAGAGACCCAGTACTTC; cdr3_aa: CASSVGAGEETQYF
v_call: TRBV18; j_call: TRBJ2-7; d_call: TRBD2; clone_size: -; cdr3_nt: TGTGCCAGCTCACCAGGACTTGGTAGCGGGAACGAGCAGTACTTC; cdr3_aa: CASSPGLGSGNEQYF
v_call: TRBV7-2; j_call: TRBJ1-2; d_call: -; clone_size: -; cdr3_nt: TGTGCCAGCAGCTTGGGTCCGATTTATGGCTACACCTTC; cdr3_aa: CASSLGPIYGYTF
v_call: TRBV6-5; j_call: TRBJ2-6; d_call: -; clone_size: -; cdr3_nt: TGTGCCAGCAGTTACGCCTACTCTGGGGCCAACGTCCTGACTTTC; cdr3_aa: CASSYAYSGANVLTF
v_call: TRBV29-1; j_call: TRBJ1-2; d_call: -; clone_size: -; cdr3_nt: TGCAGCGTCTCTTGGGGAATAGGGGGCTACACCTTC; cdr3_aa: CSVSWGIGGYTF
v_call: TRBV27; j_call: TRBJ2-1; d_call: -; clone_size: -; cdr3_nt: TGTGCCAGCAGTTTCAAGCCAGACAATGAGCAGTTCTTC; cdr3_aa: CASSFKPDNEQFF
v_call: TRBV6-5; j_call: TRBJ2-1; d_call: TRBD2; clone_size: -; cdr3_nt: TGTGCCAGCAGTTCCCCGGGACTAGCGGATGAGCAGTTCTTC; cdr3_aa: CASSSPGLADEQFF